This T cell receptor (beta chain) is drawn from a study of blood T cell repertoires in COVID-19. Study details: The cDNA or gDNA used as material had been derived from T cells, B-cell-depleted T cells, or PBMCs.

In regard to this clone: Other DNA variants within this sample encode the same CDR3.

The CDR3 runs to 13 residues. The V end lost 3 bases, the J end lost 5 bases, and 11 bases lay between the germline ends. CDR1 is SGHRS, CDR2 YFSETQ, per germline. Authors' data handling: From reference gene primer amplification, estimates of nucleated cell counts were derived. Clones were read by immunoSEQ multiplex PCR, and TCRdb kept only the in-frame ones, dropping some. V and J calls and clone size are given by that table; D and trimming were obtained from the DNA. Among 310,000 or so clones listed, roughly nine tenths were seen once. This sequence originates from a man younger than 35 who had recovered from COVID-19. The chain combines TRBV5-1 with TRBJ2-5; D perhaps matches TRBD2 (6 bases). Sequencing input: peripheral blood. CDR3 region: CASSSGGQETQYF. DNA for the CDR3: TGCGCCAGCAGCTCTGGAGGGCAGGAGACCCAGTACTTC.